These T cell receptor beta chains were read from a single sample in a study of T cell responses to AZD1222 COVID-19 vaccine. Sequencing was performed with immunoSEQ multiplex PCR; in TCRdb, only in-frame clones are kept and a portion is missing. The repertoire holds 150,000 to 200,000 clones, approximately 90% seen once, with 3.5% to 5.5% in the top ten. The specimen comprised peripheral blood, sampled 28 days after the second dose of the MenACWY control vaccine. Receptors originate from an adult who received the MenACWY meningococcal vaccine as a control. Each CDR3 is given without its conserved first and last residue.

TRBV28	TRBJ1-5	ASDELGRAHYSNQPQH
TRBV6-5	TRBJ2-7	ASSWGQGSYEQY
TRBV18	TRBJ1-4	ASSSAPSRATNEKLF
TRBV3-1/TRBV3-2	TRBJ1-5	ASSQGTASNQPQH
TRBV3-1/TRBV3-2	TRBJ1-2	ASSQVPGRLDGYT
TRBV28	TRBJ1-4	ASSTTTNEKLF
TRBV18	TRBJ1-5	ASSRLGLPRGQPQH
TRBV28	TRBJ2-5	ASSGLTGGPKETQY
TRBV7-2	TRBJ1-2	ASSLGSGANYGYT
TRBV19	TRBJ2-7	ASSTQSGITFYEQY
TRBV19	TRBJ1-5	ASSIEGALSNQPQH
TRBV27	TRBJ1-4	ASRGTANEKLF
TRBV6-5	TRBJ2-3	ASSYAGFTDTQY
TRBV5-8	TRBJ2-5	ASSTGQGGWETQY
TRBV3-1/TRBV3-2	TRBJ1-1	ASSQDPHGSTEAF
TRBV9	TRBJ2-2	ASSVGPPMSSGRASGELF
TRBV7-2	TRBJ2-3	ASSLGGVSTDTQY
TRBV5-1	TRBJ2-1	ASSSITGGEQF
TRBV6-2/TRBV6-3	TRBJ2-7	ASSYLQTYEQY
TRBV20-1	TRBJ2-1	SASRGDEQF
TRBV24-1	TRBJ2-3	ATSDLLTGGLSTDTQY
TRBV2	TRBJ1-5	ASREDRVGQPQH
TRBV24-1	TRBJ1-5	ATSDPGQGGNQPQH
TRBV5-1	TRBJ1-4	ASSQGRSEKLF
TRBV7-3	TRBJ2-1	ASSPPGLYNEQF
TRBV7-6	TRBJ1-1	ASSTQAGLNTEAF
TRBV30	TRBJ1-3	AWSSPLGTIY
TRBV6-5	TRBJ1-3	ASGQGGNTIY
TRBV18	TRBJ1-1	ASSPRLIEGAFTEAF
TRBV28	TRBJ2-1	ASSLGQGFNEQF
TRBV7-2	TRBJ2-3	ASSLAYDSSGSSDTQY
TRBV4-2	TRBJ2-3	ASSQDLGLAGTDTQY
TRBV28	TRBJ1-2	ASSLYSRQGDNYGYT
TRBV27	TRBJ1-5	ASSWDGNQPQH
TRBV19	TRBJ1-1	ASSLVSGGTEAF